These 5 T cell receptor beta chains share one sample of origin, sequenced in a study of blood T cell repertoires in COVID-19. The data were produced by immunoSEQ multiplex PCR, yet TCRdb's version contains in-frame clones alone and is incomplete. Seen here are a few hundred thousand clones, roughly nine tenths observed once, and the top ten hold around 0.94%. Source material: PBMCs or T cells enriched from blood (not recorded which). All receptors come from a woman aged 40 to 50 who had been exposed to COVID-19.

The rearrangement links TRBV7-2 to TRBJ2-1; the match to TRBD2 covers 11 bases. Germline CDR1 SGHTA, CDR2 FQGNSA. The CDR3 consists of 15 residues. J gave up 9 bases and V 3 bases, and 7 bases lay outside the gene matches. The CDR3, as DNA: TGTGCCAGCAGCTTTAGCGGGAGGGTTCGGCGTGAGCAGTTCTTC. Protein sequence: CASSFSGRVRREQFF.

V and J are TRBV7-2 and TRBJ1-4; D unclear. V gave up 5 bases and J gave up 8 bases, with 9 bases separating them. Per the germline V gene, CDR1 is SGHTA and CDR2 is FQGNSA. The CDR3 is made up of 12 amino acids. CDR3 in amino acids: CASSHFREKLFF. Here the CDR3 DNA reads TGTGCCAGCAGCCACTTCCGCGAAAAACTGTTTTTT. Supplemented by reference TRBV7-2 and TRBJ1-4, the full variable domain reads GAGVSQSPSNKVTEKGKDVELRCDPISGHTALYWYRQSLGQGLEFLIYFQGNSAPDKSGLPSDRFSAERTGGSVSTLTIQRTQQEDSAVYLCASSHFREKLFFGSGTQLSVL.

The chain couples TRBV2 to TRBJ1-5; 12 nucleotides agree with TRBD1. From germline, CDR1 is SNHLY and CDR2 FYNNEI. Trimming at V came to 6 bases and at J to 7 bases, leaving 10 bases not matched to a gene. The CDR3 totals 16 residues. Here the CDR3 reads CASRAGGTGGGQPQHF. The CDR3 region has the DNA TGTGCCAGCAGGGCCGGAGGGACAGGGGGCGGGCAGCCCCAGCATTTT.

The chain carries TRBV12-3 or TRBV12-4 and TRBJ1-4, with D uncertain. With 3 bases removed from V and 16 bases from J, the gap between germline ends came to 18 bases. CDR3 length equals 13 residues. CDR3 residues: CASSFRNAPRRFF. The CDR3 region has the DNA TGTGCCAGCAGTTTTAGGAACGCCCCGAGGCGGTTTTTT.

The CDR3 DNA reads as TGTGCCAGCAGCTTAGAACAGCCGGCTTCACCCCTCCACTTT. Amino acids: CASSLEQPASPLHF. The chain uses TRBV11-2 and TRBJ1-6; D gene unclear. This CDR3 comprises 14 residues. CDR1 and CDR2 (germline): SGHAT, FQNNGV. V lost 0 bases and J lost 9, with 9 bases in between.